This TCR beta chain was captured by sequencing in a study of T cell responses to AZD1222 COVID-19 vaccine. Study-level findings and limits: Scientists sampled the repertoires only once the peak T cell response had passed.

Clones were read by immunoSEQ multiplex PCR, and TCRdb kept only the in-frame ones, dropping some. The data contain 55,000 to 85,000 clones, over 80% of them singletons. Comments on this clone: What it recognizes is unknown.

CDR3 length: 14 residues. J was trimmed by 8 bases and V by 8 bases; bases with no gene match: 10. CDR1 LNHDA and CDR2 SQIVND come from the germline V gene (reference sequence). Material: peripheral blood, obtained on day 0 of AZD1222 vaccination. The chain uses TRBV19 and TRBJ2-4, with 9 bases aligning to TRBD2. This sequence was found in an adult in good health. The CDR3 DNA reads as TGTGCCAGTGGGACTAGCTGGAGCTGGGACATTCAGTACTTC. This sequence encodes CASGTSWSWDIQYF.